The present entry profiles one T cell receptor (beta chain) with its context. An amount of RNA that ranged from roughly 0.5 to 1 ug was reverse transcribed with random hexamers. The immunoSEQ assay covered 54 Vbeta and 13 Jbeta segments for CDR3. Using its own MiXCR run on the immunoSEQ multiplex PCR reads, TCRdb lists one record per CDR3 protein. The data show tens of thousands of distinct CDR3 sequences, with over 85% seen just once and about 0.54% held by the top ten. Trimming took off 4 bases at V and 1 base at J, with 10 bases between the two ends. Per the germline V gene, CDR1 is SQVTM and CDR2 is ANQGSEA. This CDR3 spans 13 amino acids. This sample is drawn from a study of CD8 T cells in Susac syndrome. CD8+ and CD4+ T cells taken from blood had their TCR beta sequenced. While serving as controls, healthy donors were matched for age and sex. Negative isolation yielded CD8+ and CD4+ T cells; FACS enriched TEMRA cells.

The chain has TRBV29-1 and TRBJ1-1; possible D gene TRBD1, 5 bases. Sequencing input: CD8+ T cells from PBMCs. The receptor comes from a human donor in good health. The CDR3 loop reads CSVGLGTNTEAFF. The CDR3 coding sequence is TGCAGCGTTGGGCTAGGGACGAACACTGAAGCTTTCTTT. The full variable domain, its missing parts supplied by reference TRBV29-1 and TRBJ1-1, is SAVISQKPSRDICQRGTSLTIQCQVDSQVTMMFWYRQQPGQSLTLIATANQGSEATYESGFVIDKFPISRPNLTFSTLTVSNMSPEDSSIYLCSVGLGTNTEAFFGQGTRLTVV.